This TCR beta chain originates from a study of glioma-infiltrating T cells after dendritic cell vaccination. Study context: At biweekly intervals, patients got three intradermal dendritic cell vaccine injections.

The time point is: after dendritic cell vaccination, including at tumor progression/relapse. Comments on this clone: Its antigen is currently unknown.

The trim removed 6 bases at V and 4 bases at J, leaving 12 bases unmatched. Per the germline V gene, CDR1 is SGHNT and CDR2 is YENEEA. This CDR3 is built from 17 residues. Measured with immunoSEQ multiplex PCR; TCRdb has only the in-frame clones, and not every one. The sample lists more than 45,000 clones; around 83% were seen once. Study results and caveats: The cohort had few patients with full blood and tumor sets.

The chain uses TRBV11-3 and TRBJ2-2, with TRBD1 matching over 9 bases. The sequence derives from a human donor with glioblastoma. Specimen: blood, collected after dendritic cell vaccination. In DNA, the CDR3 is TGTGCCAGCAGACCGACCGGGACAGGGTATCGCACCGGGGAGCTGTTTTTT. It encodes CASRPTGTGYRTGELFF.